The clone carrying this T cell receptor beta chain was counted at least ten times. Its antigen remains unknown. The CDR3 runs to 15 residues. Germline-derived CDR1 and CDR2 are SGHDN and FVKESK. Losses at the gene ends were 5 bases for V and 2 bases for J; bases not matched to a gene: 7. These data are taken from a study of CD8+CD57+ T cells in acquired aplastic anemia. Study background: Yields of DNA that came from sorted CD4+ and CD8+ cells averaged roughly 3 ug. Average CD4+ read depth in healthy donors was roughly 10 million reads. Findings and caveats of the study: Between the patient and control groups, CD8+ Simpson's diversity did not differ significantly. Patients and controls turned out to have approximately 29 CD8+ CDR3 sequences in common.

Genomic DNA constituted the template upon which TCR beta VDJ and CDR3 profiling was performed. MiXCR, run by TCRdb on the reads, gives a single entry per CDR3 protein. The sample lists 150,000 to 200,000 distinct CDR3 sequences, roughly 45% occurring once. The sequencing input was sorted CD4+, CD8+, or CD8+CD57+ T cells (not recorded which) from PBMCs. The chain has TRBV14 and TRBJ2-3; 7 positions match TRBD2. The clonotype originates from a human donor in good health. CDR3 DNA: TGTGCCAGCAGCAACCAACTAGCGACCACAGATACGCAGTATTTT. This codes for CASSNQLATTDTQYF.